The T cell receptor (beta chain) described here comes from a study of T cells in Graves' hyperthyroidism and ophthalmopathy. Study-level findings and limits: A model built on 13 V-J features separated ophthalmopathy from stable hyperthyroidism. Blood also carried most thyroid clonotypes expanded above 0.001.

The CDR3 runs to 18 residues. Per germline, CDR1 DFQATT and CDR2 SNEGSKA (reference sequence). Trimming pared 3 bases from V and 8 bases from J, leaving 31 bases between. Researchers barred patients who had uncontrolled infection, other autoimmune disease, pregnancy or lactation. PBMCs came from roughly 10 ml fresh peripheral blood. TCR beta CDR3 region amplification was performed from RNA transcripts. The HTBI set primed first-round TCR CDR3 RT-PCR. TCRdb re-analysed the multiplex PCR reads in MiXCR, keeping a single row per CDR3 protein. The repertoire holds around 700,000 distinct CDR3 sequences, with roughly a third as singletons. A word on this clonotype: Its antigen is not identified.

The clonotype was recovered from a woman aged 40 to 49 with Graves' hyperthyroidism. The sequenced sample consisted of blood. The chain has TRBV20-1 and TRBJ1-2; D may be TRBD1 (5 bases). The CDR3 sequence is CSASGLDGTHHFLRGYTF. CDR3 sequence (DNA): TGCAGTGCTAGTGGTTTGGACGGGACGCATCATTTTTTGAGAGGCTACACCTTC.